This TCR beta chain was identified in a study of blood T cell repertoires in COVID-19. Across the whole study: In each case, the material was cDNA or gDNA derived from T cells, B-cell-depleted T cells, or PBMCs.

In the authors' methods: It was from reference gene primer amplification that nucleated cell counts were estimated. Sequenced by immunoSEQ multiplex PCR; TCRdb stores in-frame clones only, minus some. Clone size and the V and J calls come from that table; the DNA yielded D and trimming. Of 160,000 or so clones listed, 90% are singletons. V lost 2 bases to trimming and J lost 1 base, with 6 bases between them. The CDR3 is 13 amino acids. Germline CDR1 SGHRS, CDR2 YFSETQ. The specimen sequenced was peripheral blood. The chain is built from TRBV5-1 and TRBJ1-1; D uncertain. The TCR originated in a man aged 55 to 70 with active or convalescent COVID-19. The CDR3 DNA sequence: TGCGCCAGCAGCTTTAACAGGAACACTGAAGCTTTCTTT. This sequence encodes CASSFNRNTEAFF.